These T cell receptor beta chains were read from a single sample in a study of human T cells and chemical hapten exposure. TCRdb processed the RACE reads anew with MiXCR; each CDR3 protein has one entry. The sample consists of some 71,000 distinct CDR3 sequences, about a tenth of them appearing once. Source: whole blood, taken in connection with sensitization to the hapten diphenylcyclopropenone (DPC). These receptors all come from a woman aged 45-65 years with alopecia areata. Some clones in this sample may be carry-over from other donors' samples. Both conserved end residues are part of each CDR3. Fields, in order: J gene, D gene, V gene, clone size, CDR3 protein, CDR3 DNA. A D gene is named only where the DNA matches it firmly. Not all rows give a size; the values are once, few, many and, for expanded clones, a class.

j_call: TRBJ2-1; d_call: -; v_call: TRBV3-1; clone_size: few; cdr3_aa: CASSPIRGNSGEQFF; cdr3_nt: TGTGCCAGCAGCCCGATCAGGGGTAATAGCGGCGAGCAGTTCTTC
j_call: TRBJ2-5; d_call: -; v_call: TRBV29-1; clone_size: many; cdr3_aa: CSVEDWVGRETQYF; cdr3_nt: TGCAGCGTTGAAGATTGGGTTGGGAGGGAGACCCAGTACTTC
j_call: TRBJ2-5; d_call: TRBD1; v_call: TRBV4-1; clone_size: many; cdr3_aa: CASSQVSGQYQETQYF; cdr3_nt: TGCGCCAGCAGCCAAGTGTCGGGACAGTACCAAGAGACCCAGTACTTC
j_call: TRBJ2-1; d_call: -; v_call: TRBV29-1; clone_size: many; cdr3_aa: CSGIPLGYNEQFF; cdr3_nt: TGCAGCGGAATACCCCTCGGGTACAATGAGCAGTTCTTC
j_call: TRBJ1-1; d_call: -; v_call: TRBV29-1; clone_size: many; cdr3_aa: CSVEGTGGTEAFF; cdr3_nt: TGCAGCGTTGAAGGAACAGGCGGCACTGAAGCTTTCTTT
j_call: TRBJ2-3; d_call: -; v_call: TRBV29-1; clone_size: few; cdr3_aa: CSSPYPGVPDTQYF; cdr3_nt: TGCAGCAGTCCCTATCCAGGGGTTCCAGATACGCAGTATTTT
j_call: TRBJ2-7; d_call: -; v_call: TRBV11-2; clone_size: -; cdr3_aa: CASSRPSQGYEQYF; cdr3_nt: TGTGCCAGCAGCCGCCCCTCCCAGGGCTACGAGCAGTACTTC
j_call: TRBJ1-1; d_call: -; v_call: TRBV6-5; clone_size: -; cdr3_aa: CASSYSLGRENTEAFF; cdr3_nt: TGTGCCAGCAGTTACTCTCTTGGCAGGGAGAACACTGAAGCTTTCTTT
j_call: TRBJ2-3; d_call: -; v_call: TRBV4-1; clone_size: many; cdr3_aa: CASSQESPITDTQYF; cdr3_nt: TGCGCCAGCAGCCAAGAAAGCCCGATCACAGATACGCAGTATTTT
j_call: TRBJ2-1; d_call: -; v_call: TRBV29-1; clone_size: many; cdr3_aa: CSVDPVGGVDEQFF; cdr3_nt: TGCAGCGTTGATCCGGTGGGGGGAGTTGATGAGCAGTTCTTC
j_call: TRBJ2-1; d_call: -; v_call: TRBV7-2; clone_size: -; cdr3_aa: CASSFPGTVQFF; cdr3_nt: TGTGCCAGCAGCTTTCCCGGGACCGTCCAGTTCTTC
j_call: TRBJ2-5; d_call: TRBD2; v_call: TRBV29-1; clone_size: -; cdr3_aa: CSVTEASGSGETQYF; cdr3_nt: TGCAGCGTTACAGAAGCTAGCGGGAGCGGTGAGACCCAGTACTTC
j_call: TRBJ2-5; d_call: TRBD2; v_call: TRBV24-1; clone_size: many; cdr3_aa: CATSDRAGTSGRAQETQYF; cdr3_nt: TGTGCCACCAGTGATCGGGCCGGGACTAGCGGGAGAGCCCAAGAGACCCAGTACTTC
j_call: TRBJ2-5; d_call: -; v_call: TRBV27; clone_size: many; cdr3_aa: CASGIVLPEETQYF; cdr3_nt: TGTGCCAGCGGTATAGTGTTGCCTGAAGAGACCCAGTACTTC
j_call: TRBJ1-1; d_call: TRBD1; v_call: TRBV20-1; clone_size: many; cdr3_aa: CSAGTGGNTEAFF; cdr3_nt: TGCAGTGCCGGGACAGGGGGTAACACTGAAGCTTTCTTT
j_call: TRBJ2-2; d_call: TRBD2; v_call: TRBV19; clone_size: -; cdr3_aa: CASNGLAGTGELFF; cdr3_nt: TGTGCCAGTAATGGACTAGCGGGGACCGGGGAGCTGTTTTTT
j_call: TRBJ2-2; d_call: TRBD1; v_call: TRBV24-1; clone_size: many; cdr3_aa: CATRADRGSTGELFF; cdr3_nt: TGTGCCACCAGGGCCGACAGGGGAAGCACCGGGGAGCTGTTTTTT
j_call: TRBJ1-2; d_call: -; v_call: TRBV7-2; clone_size: many; cdr3_aa: CASSLAGAANYGYTF; cdr3_nt: TGTGCCAGCAGCTTAGCGGGAGCAGCTAACTATGGCTACACCTTC